This T cell receptor (beta chain) was sequenced in a study of CD8+CD57+ T cells in acquired aplastic anemia. At the level of the study: Sorted CD4+ and CD8+ cells gave an average of about 3.4 ug of DNA.

Patients selected for sequencing had displayed CD8+CD57+ cell expansion by flow cytometry. Therapy had not been given to patients before blood sampling. Genomic DNA served as template for TCR beta VDJ and CDR3 profiling. TCRdb analysed the reads with MiXCR anew, one entry per CDR3 protein. The table has fewer than 250,000 distinct CDR3 sequences, around 43% seen once; the top ten hold less than 9%. Worth noting for this clonotype: What it binds is unknown.

The germline gives CDR1 KGHDR, CDR2 SFDVKD. The trim removed 9 bases at V and 6 bases at J, leaving 6 bases unmatched. This CDR3 region has 12 residues. Study results and caveats: Approximately 30 CD8+ CDR3 sequences were shared between patients and controls.

The V call is TRBV24-1, the J call TRBJ2-7; 8 bases align to TRBD2. The receptor's source is a human donor with aplastic anemia. The sequencing sample was made of sorted CD4+, CD8+, or CD8+CD57+ T cells (not recorded which) from PBMCs. CDR3 bases: TGTGCCACCTCGAGCGGGACTAGCGAGCAGTACTTC. It codes for CATSSGTSEQYF.